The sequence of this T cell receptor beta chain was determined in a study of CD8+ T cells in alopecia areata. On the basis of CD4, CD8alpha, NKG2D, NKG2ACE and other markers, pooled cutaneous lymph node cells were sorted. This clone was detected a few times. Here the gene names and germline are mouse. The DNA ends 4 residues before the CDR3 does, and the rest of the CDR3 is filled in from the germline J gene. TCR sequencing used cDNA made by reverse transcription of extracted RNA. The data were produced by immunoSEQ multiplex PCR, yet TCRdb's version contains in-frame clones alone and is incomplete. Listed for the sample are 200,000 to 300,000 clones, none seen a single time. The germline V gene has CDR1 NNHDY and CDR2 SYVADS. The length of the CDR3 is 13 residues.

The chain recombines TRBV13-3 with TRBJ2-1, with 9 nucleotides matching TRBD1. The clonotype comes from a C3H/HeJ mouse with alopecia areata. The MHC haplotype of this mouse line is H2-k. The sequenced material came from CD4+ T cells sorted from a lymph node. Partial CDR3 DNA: TGTGCCAGCAGTCGGACAGGGGACGCT. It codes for CASSRTGDA. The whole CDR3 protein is CASSRTGDAEQFF.